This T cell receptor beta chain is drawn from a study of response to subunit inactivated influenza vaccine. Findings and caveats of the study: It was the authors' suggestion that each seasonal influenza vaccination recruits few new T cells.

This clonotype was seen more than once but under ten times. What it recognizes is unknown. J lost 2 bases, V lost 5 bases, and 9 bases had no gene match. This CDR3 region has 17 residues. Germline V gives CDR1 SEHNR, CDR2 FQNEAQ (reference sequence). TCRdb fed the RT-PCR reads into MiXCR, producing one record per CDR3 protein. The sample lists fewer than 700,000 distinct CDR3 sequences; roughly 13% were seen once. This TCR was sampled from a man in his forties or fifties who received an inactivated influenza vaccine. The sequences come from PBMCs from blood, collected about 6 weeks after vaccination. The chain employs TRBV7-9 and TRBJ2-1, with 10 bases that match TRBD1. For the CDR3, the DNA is TGTGCCAGCAGCCGAACAACCGGGACAGGGGCCTACAATGAGCAGTTCTTC. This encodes CASSRTTGTGAYNEQFF.